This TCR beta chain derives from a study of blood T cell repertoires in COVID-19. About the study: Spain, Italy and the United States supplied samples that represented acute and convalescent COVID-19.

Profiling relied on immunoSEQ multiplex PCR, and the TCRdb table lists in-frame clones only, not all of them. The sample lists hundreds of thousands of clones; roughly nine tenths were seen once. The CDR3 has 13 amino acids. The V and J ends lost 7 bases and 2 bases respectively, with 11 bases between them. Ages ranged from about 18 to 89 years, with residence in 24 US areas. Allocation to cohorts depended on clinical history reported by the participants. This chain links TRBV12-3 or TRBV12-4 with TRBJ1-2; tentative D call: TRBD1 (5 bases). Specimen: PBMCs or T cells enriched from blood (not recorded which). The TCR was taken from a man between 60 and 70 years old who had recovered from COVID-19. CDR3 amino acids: CASKRQTNYGYTF. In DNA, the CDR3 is TGTGCCAGCAAGCGACAGACAAACTATGGCTACACCTTC.